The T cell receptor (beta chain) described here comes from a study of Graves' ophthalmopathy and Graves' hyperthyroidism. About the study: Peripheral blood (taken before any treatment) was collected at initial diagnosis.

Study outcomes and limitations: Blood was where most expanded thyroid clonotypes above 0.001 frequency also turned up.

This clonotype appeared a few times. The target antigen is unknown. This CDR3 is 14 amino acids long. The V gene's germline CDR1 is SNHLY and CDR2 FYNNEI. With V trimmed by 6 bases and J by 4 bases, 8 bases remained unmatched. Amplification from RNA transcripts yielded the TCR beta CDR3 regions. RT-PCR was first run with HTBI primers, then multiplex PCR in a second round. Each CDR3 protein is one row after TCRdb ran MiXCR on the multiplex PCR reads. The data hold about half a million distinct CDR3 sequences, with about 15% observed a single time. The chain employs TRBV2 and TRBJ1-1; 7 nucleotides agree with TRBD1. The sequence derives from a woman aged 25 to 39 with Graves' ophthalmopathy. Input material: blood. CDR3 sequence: CASRLTGFGTEAFF. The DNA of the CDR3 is TGTGCCAGCAGACTGACAGGGTTCGGCACTGAAGCTTTCTTT.